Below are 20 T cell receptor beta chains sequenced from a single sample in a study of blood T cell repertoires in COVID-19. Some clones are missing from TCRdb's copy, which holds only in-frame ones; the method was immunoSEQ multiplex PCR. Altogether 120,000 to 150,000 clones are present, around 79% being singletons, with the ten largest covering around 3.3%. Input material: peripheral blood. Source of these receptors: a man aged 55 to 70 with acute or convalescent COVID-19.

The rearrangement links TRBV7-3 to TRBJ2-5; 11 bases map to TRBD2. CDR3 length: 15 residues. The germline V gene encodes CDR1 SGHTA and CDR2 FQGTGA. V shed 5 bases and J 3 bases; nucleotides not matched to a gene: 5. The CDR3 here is CASSPGTSGKETQYF. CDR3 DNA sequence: TGTGCCAGCAGCCCCGGGACTAGCGGTAAAGAGACCCAGTACTTC.

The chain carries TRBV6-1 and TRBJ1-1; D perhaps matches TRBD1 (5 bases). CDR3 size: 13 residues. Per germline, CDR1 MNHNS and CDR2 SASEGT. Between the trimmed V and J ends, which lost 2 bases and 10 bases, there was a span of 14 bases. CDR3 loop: CASSEQGTDRAFF. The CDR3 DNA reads TGTGCCAGCAGTGAACAGGGTACCGACAGAGCTTTCTTT.

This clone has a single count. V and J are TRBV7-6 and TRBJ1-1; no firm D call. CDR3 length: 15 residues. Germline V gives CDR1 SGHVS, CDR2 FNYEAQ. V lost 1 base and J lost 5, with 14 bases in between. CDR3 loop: CASSLVARGETEAFF. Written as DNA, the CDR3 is TGTGCCAGCAGCTTAGTTGCCCGGGGTGAGACTGAAGCTTTCTTT.

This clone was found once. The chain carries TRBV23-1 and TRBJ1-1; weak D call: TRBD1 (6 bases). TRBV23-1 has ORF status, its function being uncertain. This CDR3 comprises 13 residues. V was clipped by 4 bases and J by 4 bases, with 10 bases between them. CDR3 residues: CASSRQGCTEAFF. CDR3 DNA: TGCGCCAGCAGTCGCCAGGGGTGCACTGAAGCTTTCTTT.

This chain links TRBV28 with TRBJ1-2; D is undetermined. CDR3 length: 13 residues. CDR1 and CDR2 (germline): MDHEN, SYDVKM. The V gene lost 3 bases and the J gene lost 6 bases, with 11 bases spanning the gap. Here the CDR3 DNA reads TGTGCCAGCAGTTTCCCGGGGTTGGATGGCTACACCTTC. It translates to CASSFPGLDGYTF.

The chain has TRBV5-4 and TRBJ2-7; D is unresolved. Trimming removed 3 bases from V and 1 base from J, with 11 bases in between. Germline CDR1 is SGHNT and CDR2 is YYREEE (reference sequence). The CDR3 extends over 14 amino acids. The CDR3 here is CASSSTRGSYEQYF. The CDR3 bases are TGTGCCAGCAGCTCCACGCGAGGATCCTACGAGCAGTACTTC.

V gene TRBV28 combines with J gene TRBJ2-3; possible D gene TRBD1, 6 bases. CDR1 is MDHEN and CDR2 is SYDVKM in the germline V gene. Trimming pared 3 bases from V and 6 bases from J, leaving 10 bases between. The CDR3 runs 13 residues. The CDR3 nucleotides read TGTGCCAGCAGTTTCACAGGGCCGGATACGCAGTATTTT. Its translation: CASSFTGPDTQYF.

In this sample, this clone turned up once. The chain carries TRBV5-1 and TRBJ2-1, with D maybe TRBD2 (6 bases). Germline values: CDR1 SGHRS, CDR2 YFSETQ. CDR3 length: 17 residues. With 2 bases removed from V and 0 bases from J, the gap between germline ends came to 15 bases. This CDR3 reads CASSFLATRSSYNEQFF. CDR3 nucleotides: TGCGCCAGCAGCTTCCTAGCGACCAGGAGCTCCTACAATGAGCAGTTCTTC. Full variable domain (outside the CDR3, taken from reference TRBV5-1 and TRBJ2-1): KAGVTQTPRYLIKTRGQQVTLSCSPISGHRSVSWYQQTPGQGLQFLFEYFSETQRNKGNFPGRFSGRQFSNSRSEMNVSTLELGDSALYLCASSFLATRSSYNEQFFGPGTRLTVL.

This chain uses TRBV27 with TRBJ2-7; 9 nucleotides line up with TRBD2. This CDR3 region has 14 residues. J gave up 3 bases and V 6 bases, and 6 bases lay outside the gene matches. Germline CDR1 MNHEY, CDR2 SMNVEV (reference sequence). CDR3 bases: TGTGCCAGCAGCGTGCGGGAGGGTAACTACGAGCAGTACTTC. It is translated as CASSVREGNYEQYF.

CDR3 loop: CASSEYSSLHF. DNA of the CDR3: TGTGCCAGCAGTGAATATTCGTCTCTCCACTTT. This chain joins TRBV25-1 and TRBJ1-6; D unclear. Trimming shortened V by 0 bases and J by 16 bases, and 7 bases separated the two germline ends. The CDR3 consists of 11 residues. Germline lookup yields CDR1 MGHDK and CDR2 SYGVNS.

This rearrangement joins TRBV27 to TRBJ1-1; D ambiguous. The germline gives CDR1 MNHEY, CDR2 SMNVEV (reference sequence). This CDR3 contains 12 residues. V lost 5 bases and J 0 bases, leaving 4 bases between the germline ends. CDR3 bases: TGTGCCAGCAGTCAGTTGAACACTGAAGCTTTCTTT. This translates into CASSQLNTEAFF.

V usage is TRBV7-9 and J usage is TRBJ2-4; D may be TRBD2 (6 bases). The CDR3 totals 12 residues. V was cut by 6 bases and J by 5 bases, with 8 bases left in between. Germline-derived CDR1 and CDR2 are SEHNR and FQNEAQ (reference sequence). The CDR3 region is CASSAGQNIQYF. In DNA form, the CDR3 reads TGTGCCAGCAGTGCGGGACAAAACATTCAGTACTTC.

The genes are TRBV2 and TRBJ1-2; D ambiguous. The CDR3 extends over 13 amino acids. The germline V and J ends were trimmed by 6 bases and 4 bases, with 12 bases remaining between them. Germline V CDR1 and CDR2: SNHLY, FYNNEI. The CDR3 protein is CASRGDGLYGYTF. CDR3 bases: TGTGCCAGCAGGGGAGACGGCCTCTATGGCTACACCTTC.

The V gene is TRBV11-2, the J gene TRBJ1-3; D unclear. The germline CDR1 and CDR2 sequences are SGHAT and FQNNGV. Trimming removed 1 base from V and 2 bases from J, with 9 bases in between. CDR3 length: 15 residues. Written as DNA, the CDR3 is TGTGCCAGCAGCTTAGGGCGCCGGGCTGGAAACACCATATATTTT. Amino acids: CASSLGRRAGNTIYF.

CDR3 residues: CATSRDPGPYEQYF. Written as DNA, the CDR3 is TGTGCCACCAGCAGAGATCCAGGGCCCTACGAGCAGTACTTC. The genes are TRBV15 and TRBJ2-7, with a possible D match to TRBD1 (5 bases). This CDR3 contains 14 residues. Between the trimmed V and J ends, which lost 0 bases and 2 bases, there was a span of 8 bases. Germline V gives CDR1 LNHNV, CDR2 YYDKDF (reference sequence).

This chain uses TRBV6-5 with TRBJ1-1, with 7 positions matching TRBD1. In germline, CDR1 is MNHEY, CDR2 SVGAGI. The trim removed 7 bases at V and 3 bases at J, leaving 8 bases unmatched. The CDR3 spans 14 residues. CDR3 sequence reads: CASIRQGTDTEAFF. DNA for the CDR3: TGTGCCAGCATCAGACAGGGAACTGACACTGAAGCTTTCTTT.

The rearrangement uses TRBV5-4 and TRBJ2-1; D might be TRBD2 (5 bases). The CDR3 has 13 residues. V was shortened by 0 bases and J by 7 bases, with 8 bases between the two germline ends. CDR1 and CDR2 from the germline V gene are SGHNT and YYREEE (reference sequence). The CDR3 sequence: CASSLAGTNEQFF. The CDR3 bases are TGTGCCAGCAGCTTGGCGGGAACTAATGAGCAGTTCTTC. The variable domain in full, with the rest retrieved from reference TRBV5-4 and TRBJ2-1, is ETGVTQSPTHLIKTRGQQVTLRCSSQSGHNTVSWYQQALGQGPQFIFQYYREEENGRGNFPPRFSGLQFPNYSSELNVNALELDDSALYLCASSLAGTNEQFFGPGTRLTVL.

The CDR3 is CASSLFRGSNQPQHF. The CDR3 coding sequence is TGTGCCAGCAGCTTATTCAGGGGTAGCAATCAGCCCCAGCATTTT. The chain uses TRBV7-2 and TRBJ1-5, with a tentative D call TRBD1 (6 bases). CDR1 is SGHTA, CDR2 FQGNSA, per germline. The CDR3 length is 15 residues. V lost 2 bases to trimming and J lost 0 bases, with 8 bases between them.

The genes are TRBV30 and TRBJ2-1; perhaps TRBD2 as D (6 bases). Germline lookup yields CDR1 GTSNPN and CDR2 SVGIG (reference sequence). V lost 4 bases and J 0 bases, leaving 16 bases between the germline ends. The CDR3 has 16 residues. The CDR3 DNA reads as TGTGCCTGGAAGGGACTTTCCACGGCCTCCTACAATGAGCAGTTCTTC. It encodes CAWKGLSTASYNEQFF.

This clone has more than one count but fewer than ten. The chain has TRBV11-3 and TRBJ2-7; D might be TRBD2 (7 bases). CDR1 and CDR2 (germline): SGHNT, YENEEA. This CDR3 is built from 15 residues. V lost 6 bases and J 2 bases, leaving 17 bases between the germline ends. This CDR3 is CASSNQGGAPYEQYF. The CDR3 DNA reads TGTGCCAGCAGTAACCAAGGGGGGGCCCCCTACGAGCAGTACTTC.